One and the same sample provided the 20 T cell receptor beta chains below, sequenced in a study of CD4 T cells in relation to SARS-CoV-2 and coronaviruses. No cognate antigen is known for these TCRs. Assay used: immunoSEQ multiplex PCR; TCRdb lists only in-frame clones, some missing. Of some 40,000 clones listed, about 79% are singletons. The source material was naive CD4+ T cells from PBMCs, cultured in vitro. Subset given: naive CD4+ T cells isolated by negative enrichment. The receptor set was obtained from an adult with COVID-19.

This clone was observed a single time. The junction departs from germline at one end; a sequencing error may be responsible. Other DNA sequences in this specimen translate into the identical CDR3. J is TRBJ1-3 and V is TRBV10-2; D not certain. The germline V gene encodes CDR1 WSHSY and CDR2 SAAADI. The CDR3 extends over 15 amino acids. The CDR3 region is CASSDMGLVGNTIYF. The CDR3 bases are TGCGCTAGCAGTGATATGGGCTTGGTCGGAAACACCATATATTTT.

The rearrangement uses TRBV11-2 and TRBJ2-3, with a tentative D call TRBD2 (5 bases). The CDR3 covers 15 residues. Trimming shortened V by 5 bases and J by 5 bases, and 17 bases separated the two germline ends. Germline loops: CDR1 SGHAT, CDR2 FQNNGV. CDR3 DNA: TGTGCCAGCAGCGACCTTGGGCTAGCCCTAGATACGCAGTATTTT. The encoded protein is CASSDLGLALDTQYF.

The V gene is TRBV2, the J gene TRBJ2-2; D call uncertain. V was pared by 7 bases and J by 3 bases, with 9 bases between. This CDR3 spans 13 amino acids. Germline V gene sequence: CDR1 SNHLY, CDR2 FYNNEI. The CDR3 protein is CASTDEYTGELFF. In DNA form, the CDR3 reads TGTGCCAGCACTGACGAATACACCGGGGAGCTGTTTTTT.

V usage is TRBV5-5 and J usage is TRBJ2-7; 7 nucleotides match TRBD1. The V gene's germline CDR1 is SGHKS and CDR2 YYEKEE (reference sequence). V was clipped by 4 bases and J by 2 bases; unmatched bases: 12. The CDR3 loop spans 16 amino acids. CDR3 nucleotides: TGTGCCAGCAGCACCAATGTTGGGACAGCGACCTACGAGCAGTACTTC. Its protein is CASSTNVGTATYEQYF.

The chain links TRBV19 to TRBJ2-1, with D unclear. Trimming took 5 bases from V and 0 from J, leaving 8 bases between them. CDR1 LNHDA and CDR2 SQIVND come from the germline V gene (reference sequence). The CDR3 is 14 residues long. CDR3 nucleotide sequence: TGTGCCAGTAGTGGGTACAGCTCCTACAATGAGCAGTTCTTC. Amino acids: CASSGYSSYNEQFF.

The rearrangement uses TRBV5-4 and TRBJ2-5, with D possibly TRBD1 on 5 matching bases. The ends were cut back, 1 base at V and 5 bases at J, with 15 bases in the middle. Looked up from germline, CDR1 is SGHNT and CDR2 is YYREEE (reference sequence). The CDR3 contains 15 residues. CDR3 region: CASSLKTGQRETQYF. The CDR3 nucleotides read TGTGCCAGCAGCTTGAAAACAGGACAAAGGGAGACCCAGTACTTC.

The rearrangement joins TRBV29-1 to TRBJ2-7, with D perhaps matching TRBD1 (5 bases). Germline V gene sequence: CDR1 SQVTM, CDR2 ANQGSEA. V lost 6 bases and J lost 4, with 13 bases in between. There are 12 residues in the CDR3. The CDR3 reads CSVVGVPYEQYF. The CDR3 DNA reads TGCAGCGTAGTAGGGGTTCCGTACGAGCAGTACTTC.

The chain links TRBV7-2 to TRBJ2-1; TRBD2 matches 10 bases. CDR3 length equals 17 residues. Germline V CDR1 and CDR2: SGHTA, FQGNSA. J lost 7 bases, V lost 1 base, and 10 bases had no gene match. The CDR3 here is CASSLVGASGRVNEQFF. Written as DNA, the CDR3 is TGTGCCAGCAGCTTAGTTGGTGCTAGCGGGAGAGTAAATGAGCAGTTCTTC.

This chain joins TRBV7-6 and TRBJ2-1, with D possibly being TRBD2 (6 bases). The CDR3 consists of 18 residues. V was cut by 2 bases and J by 3 bases, with 20 bases left in between. Germline V CDR1 and CDR2: SGHVS, FNYEAQ. CDR3 nucleotides: TGTGCCAGCAGCTTATGGGAGAGAGGAGCGGGCGTCTACAATGAGCAGTTCTTC. Residues: CASSLWERGAGVYNEQFF.

This chain joins TRBV9 and TRBJ2-1; tentatively, D is TRBD2 (5 bases). The CDR3 is 17 residues long. Per the germline V gene, CDR1 is SGDLS and CDR2 is YYNGEE. The germline V and J ends were trimmed by 1 base and 3 bases, with 17 bases remaining between them. The CDR3 reads CASSVHGDSEGYNEQFF. As DNA, the CDR3 is TGTGCCAGCAGCGTACATGGAGACTCAGAGGGCTACAATGAGCAGTTCTTC.

The genes are TRBV19 and TRBJ2-1, with D possibly being TRBD1 (6 bases). Looked up from germline, CDR1 is LNHDA and CDR2 is SQIVND (reference sequence). Trimming shortened V by 3 bases and J by 8 bases, and 14 bases separated the two germline ends. The CDR3 extends over 14 amino acids. In nucleotides, the CDR3 is TGTGCCAGTAGTATTTTGGTAGGGGGACATGAGCAGTTCTTC. Translated: CASSILVGGHEQFF. The entire variable domain, with the rest obtained from reference TRBV19 and TRBJ2-1, is as follows: DGGITQSPKYLFRKEGQNVTLSCEQNLNHDAMYWYRQDPGQGLRLIYYSQIVNDFQKGDIAEGYSVSREKKESFPLTVTSAQKNPTAFYLCASSILVGGHEQFFGPGTRLTVL.

The chain uses TRBV2 and TRBJ1-2, with 7 bases that match TRBD1. J gave up 6 bases and V 6 bases, and 4 bases lay outside the gene matches. This CDR3 has 12 amino acids. Germline V gives CDR1 SNHLY, CDR2 FYNNEI. The CDR3 nucleotides are TGTGCCAGCAGCAGACAGGGCGATGGCTACACCTTC. It codes for CASSRQGDGYTF.

V usage is TRBV28 and J usage is TRBJ1-1, with a weak D call TRBD1 (6 bases). Between the trimmed V and J ends, which lost 2 bases and 1 base, there was a span of 11 bases. The CDR3 extends over 15 amino acids. CDR1 is MDHEN and CDR2 is SYDVKM in the germline V gene. This CDR3 reads CASSLLEGGNTEAFF. For the CDR3, the DNA is TGTGCCAGCAGTTTACTAGAGGGGGGGAACACTGAAGCTTTCTTT.

For the CDR3, the DNA is TGTGCCAGCAGCCAAGGGGTCGGCTATCAATCAACAGATACGCAGTATTTT. Amino acids: CASSQGVGYQSTDTQYF. The chain recombines TRBV4-2 with TRBJ2-3; no clear D gene. Germline CDR1 LGHNA, CDR2 YNFKEQ. The CDR3 contains 17 residues. The germline V and J ends were trimmed by 1 base and 3 bases, with 17 bases remaining between them.

V and J are TRBV7-9 and TRBJ2-5; no clear D. Germline CDR1 is SEHNR and CDR2 is FQNEAQ (reference sequence). V gave up 1 base and J gave up 1 base, with 10 bases separating them. This CDR3 has 15 residues. The CDR3 reads CASSLVRQPQETQYF. As DNA, the CDR3 is TGTGCCAGCAGCTTAGTTAGACAACCCCAAGAGACCCAGTACTTC.

CDR3 nucleotide sequence: TGTGCCAGCAGCTTACGGCAGGGCGCTAATGAAAAACTGTTTTTT. Translating it yields CASSLRQGANEKLFF. The rearrangement uses TRBV5-5 and TRBJ1-4, with a possible D match to TRBD1 (5 bases). V was trimmed by 2 bases and J by 3 bases, leaving 11 bases between them. Germline CDR1 is SGHKS and CDR2 is YYEKEE (reference sequence). The CDR3 runs 15 residues.

The chain joins TRBV6-5 to TRBJ2-7, with 12 positions matching TRBD2. Germline loops: CDR1 MNHEY, CDR2 SVGAGI. The CDR3 is made up of 13 amino acids. J lost 8 bases, V lost 5 bases, and 4 bases had no gene match. Here the CDR3 reads CASSPRTSGKQYF. The CDR3 DNA follows: TGTGCCAGCAGTCCAAGGACTAGCGGGAAGCAGTACTTC.

This clone occurred a few times. CDR3 nucleotide sequence: TGTGCCAGCAGGGACCAGGCTAGCAATCAGCCCCAGCATTTT. This translates into CASRDQASNQPQHF. The rearrangement joins TRBV6-5 to TRBJ1-5, with D uncertain. Trimming took 6 bases from V and 0 from J, leaving 9 bases between them. This CDR3 is 14 amino acids long. From germline, CDR1 is MNHEY and CDR2 SVGAGI.

The chain carries TRBV11-3 and TRBJ2-2; 7 bases map to TRBD1. CDR3 length: 15 residues. The germline V gene has CDR1 SGHNT and CDR2 YENEEA. With V trimmed by 5 bases and J by 7 bases, 10 bases remained unmatched. The CDR3 region is CASSPHGQAGGELFF. The CDR3 nucleotides read TGTGCCAGCAGCCCCCACGGACAGGCGGGCGGGGAGCTGTTTTTT.

V and J are TRBV4-1 and TRBJ2-7, with D unresolved. CDR3 length equals 17 residues. The V end lost 3 bases, the J end lost 3 bases, and 21 bases lay between the germline ends. Germline V lookup: CDR1 MGHRA, CDR2 YSYEKL. The CDR3 is CASSQGKVGIANYEQYF. CDR3 sequence (DNA): TGCGCCAGCAGCCAGGGCAAGGTGGGTATAGCCAACTACGAGCAGTACTTC.